One and the same sample provided the 5 T cell receptor beta chains below, sequenced in a study of shared clonotypes between healthy human individuals. The repertoire was sequenced with immunoSEQ multiplex PCR; TCRdb's copy has only in-frame clones and lacks some. The table lists 2,500,000 or so clones, roughly 93% of them singletons. The sample comprised naive CD4+ T cells from PBMCs. Subset noted: CD45RA+ positively selected. Receptors originate from a man between 18 and 29 years old in good health. Some clones in this sample may be carry-over from other donors' samples.

This clone was observed a few times. DNA for the CDR3: TGTGCCAGTAGTTTGACCACCGCCGGGGCACCGAACACTGAAGCTTTCTTT. Translated, it gives CASSLTTAGAPNTEAFF. The chain is built from TRBV19 and TRBJ1-1; D might be TRBD1 (5 bases). The CDR3 length is 17 residues. The V end was cut by 5 bases, the J end by 1 base, with 20 bases between. Germline V gives CDR1 LNHDA, CDR2 SQIVND (reference sequence).

The chain couples TRBV7-9 to TRBJ1-1, with D possibly matching TRBD1 (6 bases). Germline V gives CDR1 SEHNR, CDR2 FQNEAQ (reference sequence). The CDR3 consists of 14 residues. Trimming pared 3 bases from V and 2 bases from J, leaving 10 bases between. This CDR3 reads CASSFQGPNTEAFF. The CDR3 DNA is TGTGCCAGCAGCTTTCAGGGGCCTAACACTGAAGCTTTCTTT.

The chain has TRBV4-1 and TRBJ2-2, with D perhaps matching TRBD1 or TRBD2 (6 bases each). Germline lookup yields CDR1 MGHRA and CDR2 YSYEKL. V dropped 4 bases and J dropped 4 bases, with 16 bases sitting between them. The CDR3 runs to 16 residues. CDR3 nucleotide sequence: TGCGCCAGCAGCCCTCGGGGGCTGGTGGGCACCGGGGAGCTGTTTTTT. Translation gives CASSPRGLVGTGELFF.

The CDR3 DNA reads TGTGCCAGCAGCCCAATTATCGTTCCCGGGGAGCTGTTTTTT. Its translation is CASSPIIVPGELFF. V gene TRBV5-5 combines with J gene TRBJ2-2; D ambiguous. The V end lost 4 bases, the J end lost 6 bases, and 13 bases lay between the germline ends. This CDR3 contains 14 residues. Germline assignment: CDR1 SGHKS and CDR2 YYEKEE (reference sequence). The full variable domain, in which reference TRBV5-5 and TRBJ2-2 provide the parts outside the CDR3, is DAGVTQSPTHLIKTRGQQVTLRCSPISGHKSVSWYQQVLGQGPQFIFQYYEKEERGRGNFPDRFSARQFPNYSSELNVNALLLGDSALYLCASSPIIVPGELFFGEGSRLTVL.

J is TRBJ2-2 and V is TRBV7-8; D unclear. Germline CDR1 and CDR2: SGHVS and FQNEAQ. The V gene lost 2 bases and the J gene lost 6 bases, with 13 bases spanning the gap. The CDR3 spans 15 residues. The CDR3 DNA is TGTGCCAGCAGCTTAATATCCCAACGAGCCGGGGAGCTGTTTTTT. Its protein is CASSLISQRAGELFF.